These 19 T cell receptor beta chains came from one sample sequenced in a study of response to subunit inactivated influenza vaccine. TCRdb used MiXCR to reprocess the RT-PCR reads, holding one entry per CDR3 protein. The sample has hundreds of thousands of distinct CDR3 sequences; 10% to 15% are singletons. Sequences were derived from PBMCs from blood, sampled roughly 48 days after vaccination. All receptors derive from a man over 45 who received an inactivated influenza vaccine.

This clonotype has ten or more counts. V is TRBV15 and J is TRBJ2-7; 7 positions match TRBD1. Germline CDR1 reads LNHNV; CDR2 reads YYDKDF (reference sequence). The CDR3 runs to 15 residues. Trimming cost V 0 bases and J 2 bases; bases outside gene matches: 4. CDR3 loop: CATSRDPGTAYEQYF. The CDR3 DNA is TGTGCCACCAGCAGAGATCCGGGGACAGCCTACGAGCAGTACTTC.

The sample holds a few counts of this clonotype. As DNA, the CDR3 is TGTGCCAGCAGTTTAGCCCTAGCGGGGTTCTACAATGAGCAGTTCTTC. Amino acid sequence: CASSLALAGFYNEQFF. The rearrangement uses TRBV12-3 or TRBV12-4 and TRBJ2-1; 9 bases map to TRBD2. This CDR3 has 16 amino acids. V was pared by 0 bases and J by 3 bases, with 3 bases of the junction left unmatched.

This clonotype has just a few counts. The chain links TRBV5-6 to TRBJ2-1; D remains unclear. The CDR3 consists of 16 residues. V lost 2 bases to trimming and J lost 7 bases, with 19 bases between them. Looked up from germline, CDR1 is SGHDT and CDR2 is YYEEEE. As DNA, the CDR3 is TGTGCCAGCAGCTTTCGGTCGGGTGCCGGTGGAAATGAGCAGTTCTTC. It codes for CASSFRSGAGGNEQFF.

This clonotype occurred a few times. The chain carries TRBV29-1 and TRBJ1-1, with 7 nucleotides matching TRBD1. Germline values: CDR1 SQVTM, CDR2 ANQGSEA. V lost 7 bases, J lost 4 bases, and 12 bases stayed unmatched. The CDR3 loop spans 14 amino acids. The DNA for the CDR3 is TGCAGCGCCCTGGGGTGGGCAGGGGGCACTGAAGCTTTCTTT. Residues: CSALGWAGGTEAFF. The variable domain in full, with the rest retrieved from reference TRBV29-1 and TRBJ1-1, is SAVISQKPSRDICQRGTSLTIQCQVDSQVTMMFWYRQQPGQSLTLIATANQGSEATYESGFVIDKFPISRPNLTFSTLTVSNMSPEDSSIYLCSALGWAGGTEAFFGQGTRLTVV.

This clonotype was seen a handful of times. This chain joins TRBV7-9 and TRBJ2-2; D ambiguous. There are 16 residues in the CDR3. The germline V gene has CDR1 SEHNR and CDR2 FQNEAQ (reference sequence). Trimming took off 4 bases at V and 2 bases at J, with 14 bases between the two ends. The CDR3 DNA reads TGTGCCAGCAGCTCGAGTGATCGACACAACACCGGGGAGCTGTTTTTT. Translating it yields CASSSSDRHNTGELFF. The full variable domain, completed using reference TRBV7-9 and TRBJ2-2, is DTGVSQNPRHKITKRGQNVTFRCDPISEHNRLYWYRQTLGQGPEFLTYFQNEAQLEKSRLLSDRFSAERPKGSFSTLEIQRTEQGDSAMYLCASSSSDRHNTGELFFGEGSRLTVL.

This clonotype was detected a few times. The J gene is TRBJ2-2, the V gene TRBV5-1, with TRBD1 matching over 10 bases. Germline V gene data show CDR1 as SGHRS and CDR2 as YFSETQ. The trim removed 3 bases at V and 6 bases at J, leaving 8 bases unmatched. This CDR3 has 16 amino acids. The CDR3, as DNA: TGCGCCAGCAGCTGGGACCCGGGACAGGGGTCCGGGGAGCTGTTTTTT. Amino acid sequence: CASSWDPGQGSGELFF. The full variable domain, its missing parts supplied by reference TRBV5-1 and TRBJ2-2, is KAGVTQTPRYLIKTRGQQVTLSCSPISGHRSVSWYQQTPGQGLQFLFEYFSETQRNKGNFPGRFSGRQFSNSRSEMNVSTLELGDSALYLCASSWDPGQGSGELFFGEGSRLTVL.

This clonotype was counted many times. The DNA of the CDR3 is TGTGCCAGCAGTCCCACTGGGCCCGGGGAGCTGTTTTTT. Its translation: CASSPTGPGELFF. This chain links TRBV12-3 or TRBV12-4 with TRBJ2-2; no clear D. CDR3 length: 13 amino acids. V lost 5 bases and J 6 bases, leaving 10 bases between the germline ends.

A word on this clonotype: One end of the junction varies from germline; a read error may be responsible. This sequence joins TRBV6-1 and TRBJ1-5; D is uncertain. The CDR3 is 11 amino acids. Germline lookup yields CDR1 MNHNS and CDR2 SASEGT. The CDR3 loop is CASGERKPQHF. The CDR3, as DNA: TGTGCCAGCGGTGAGAGAAAGCCCCAGCATTTT.

This clonotype occurred a few times. The chain is built from TRBV6-2 or TRBV6-3 and TRBJ2-5; D remains ambiguous. There are 15 residues in the CDR3. Germline V CDR1 and CDR2: MNHEY, SVGEGT. Trimming left V 2 bases short and J 0 bases short, with 10 bases between. The CDR3 protein is CASSYRSSDQETQYF. CDR3 DNA sequence: TGTGCCAGCAGTTACCGGTCTTCAGACCAAGAGACCCAGTACTTC.

This clonotype came up many times. The V call is TRBV12-3 or TRBV12-4, the J call TRBJ1-2; D is unclear. Trimming took 1 base from V and 4 from J, leaving 7 bases between them. The CDR3 spans 13 residues. CDR3 amino acids: CASSLGRRYGYTF. CDR3 bases: TGTGCCAGCAGTTTAGGCAGACGCTATGGCTACACCTTC.

The chain joins TRBV15 to TRBJ2-3, with D unclear. The CDR3 length is 15 residues. V lost 1 base and J 2 bases, leaving 10 bases between the germline ends. The germline gives CDR1 LNHNV, CDR2 YYDKDF (reference sequence). The CDR3, as DNA: TGTGCCACCAGCAGAGTTGGGCAACCCACAGATACGCAGTATTTT. It translates to CATSRVGQPTDTQYF.

This clonotype was seen repeatedly, ten times or more. The rearrangement links TRBV5-1 to TRBJ1-2; no firm D call. The CDR3 is made up of 13 amino acids. Germline V gene data show CDR1 as SGHRS and CDR2 as YFSETQ. V was clipped by 0 bases and J by 6 bases, with 9 bases between them. CDR3 region: CASSLDYRNGYTF. CDR3 bases: TGCGCCAGCAGCTTGGACTATCGGAATGGCTACACCTTC.

This clonotype was observed a handful of times. The chain employs TRBV5-1 and TRBJ2-3, with 10 bases aligning to TRBD2. The junction had 4 bases not matched to a gene; V was cut back by 4 bases and J by 2 bases. The germline gives CDR1 SGHRS, CDR2 YFSETQ. The CDR3 totals 15 residues. CDR3 sequence: CASSLAGVPTDTQYF. The CDR3 DNA reads TGCGCCAGCAGCCTAGCGGGGGTTCCCACAGATACGCAGTATTTT.

The rearrangement joins TRBV5-1 to TRBJ1-1; 7 bases fit TRBD1. The J segment lost 0 bases and the V segment lost 0 bases, leaving 8 bases of the junction unmatched. Per germline, CDR1 SGHRS and CDR2 YFSETQ. The CDR3 runs 17 residues. CDR3 loop: CASSLVGQASMNTEAFF. As DNA, the CDR3 is TGCGCCAGCAGCTTGGTCGGACAGGCCTCTATGAACACTGAAGCTTTCTTT.

There are a few counts of this clonotype. The V and J genes are TRBV11-2 and TRBJ2-1; a possible D gene is TRBD1 (5 bases). V lost 6 bases and J lost 7, with 16 bases in between. The CDR3 sequence is 14 residues long. Per the germline V gene, CDR1 is SGHAT and CDR2 is FQNNGV. The CDR3 bases are TGTGCCAGCAGTCCCGACAGACTCTATAATGAGCAGTTCTTC. This codes for CASSPDRLYNEQFF.

This clonotype showed up many times. J is TRBJ2-2 and V is TRBV5-1, with 7 bases aligning to TRBD1. Germline assignment: CDR1 SGHRS and CDR2 YFSETQ. V dropped 0 bases and J dropped 0; count of bases not matched to a gene: 2. The CDR3 spans 16 residues. CDR3 nucleotides: TGCGCCAGCAGCTTGGAGGGGGCATCGAACACCGGGGAGCTGTTTTTT. Protein sequence: CASSLEGASNTGELFF.

A few counts support this clonotype. The chain employs TRBV7-9 and TRBJ1-2, with a weak D call TRBD1 (6 bases). CDR1 is SEHNR and CDR2 is FQNEAQ in the germline V gene (reference sequence). The V end was cut by 1 base, the J end by 1 base, with 13 bases between. CDR3 size: 16 residues. The CDR3 region is CASSLETGEDNYGYTF. The CDR3 DNA sequence: TGTGCCAGCAGCTTAGAGACAGGAGAGGATAACTATGGCTACACCTTC.

This clonotype was seen repeatedly, ten times or more. V gene TRBV7-3 combines with J gene TRBJ2-3, with 7 bases fitting TRBD2. The CDR3 runs to 15 residues. Germline loops: CDR1 SGHTA, CDR2 FQGTGA. V shed 1 base, J shed 3 bases, and the junction held 4 bases outside the gene matches. CDR3 in amino acids: CASSLSGSGTDTQYF. CDR3 nucleotide sequence: TGTGCCAGCAGCTTAAGCGGGAGTGGGACAGATACGCAGTATTTT. Full variable domain (missing parts from reference TRBV7-3 and TRBJ2-3): GAGVSQTPSNKVTEKGKYVELRCDPISGHTALYWYRQSLGQGPEFLIYFQGTGAADDSGLPNDRFFAVRPEGSVSTLKIQRTERGDSAVYLCASSLSGSGTDTQYFGPGTRLTVL.

This chain connects TRBV2 to TRBJ2-4, with D tentatively TRBD2 (5 bases). This CDR3 is 18 amino acids long. Per germline, CDR1 SNHLY and CDR2 FYNNEI. Trimming shortened V by 8 bases and J by 3 bases, and 26 bases separated the two germline ends. CDR3 nucleotides: TGTGCCAGCGTGGAGAACGAGTCCCTCATGAGGGACAAAAACATTCAGTACTTC. This gives the protein CASVENESLMRDKNIQYF.